A single sample gave rise to the 22 T cell receptor beta chains below, sequenced in a study of T cells after yellow fever vaccination. TCRdb recomputed calls from the 5' RACE reads with MiXCR, one row per CDR3 protein. The sample shows 500,000 to 650,000 distinct CDR3 sequences, approximately 16% of them seen only once. Here the sequenced sample was PBMCs, taken about 5 days after the first yellow fever vaccination. All receptors derive from a man aged 18 to 35 who received the YFV17D yellow fever vaccine.

The chain combines TRBV6-1 with TRBJ1-5; D call uncertain. The germline V and J ends were trimmed by 7 bases and 2 bases, with 12 bases remaining between them. The CDR3 loop spans 14 amino acids. Germline lookup yields CDR1 MNHNS and CDR2 SASEGT. CDR3 region: CASTLGGGNQPQHF. The CDR3 coding sequence is TGTGCCAGCACCCTCGGTGGGGGCAATCAGCCCCAGCATTTT.

The chain links TRBV5-4 to TRBJ2-5; TRBD1 matches at 12 bases. The V gene's germline CDR1 is SGHNT and CDR2 YYREEE (reference sequence). With V trimmed by 3 bases and J by 1 base, 13 bases remained unmatched. The CDR3 loop spans 19 amino acids. For the CDR3, the DNA is TGTGCCAGCAGCTGGACCCGGGACAGGGGGCGAACGAGCCAAGAGACCCAGTACTTC. Protein: CASSWTRDRGRTSQETQYF. Complete variable domain (other parts from reference TRBV5-4 and TRBJ2-5): ETGVTQSPTHLIKTRGQQVTLRCSSQSGHNTVSWYQQALGQGPQFIFQYYREEENGRGNFPPRFSGLQFPNYSSELNVNALELDDSALYLCASSWTRDRGRTSQETQYFGPGTRLLVL.

The CDR3 reads CASSYSQGARTGELFF. The CDR3 DNA follows: TGTGCCAGCAGTTACTCCCAGGGGGCGAGGACCGGGGAGCTGTTTTTT. This chain uses TRBV6-5 with TRBJ2-2, with 8 bases fitting TRBD1. Germline-derived CDR1 and CDR2 are MNHEY and SVGAGI. The ends lost 0 bases at V and 5 bases at J; junction bases unmatched: 5. The CDR3 length is 16 residues.

The genes are TRBV9 and TRBJ2-1; tentative D call: TRBD2 (6 bases). This CDR3 is 13 amino acids long. V lost 3 bases, J lost 10 bases, and 14 bases lay in between. CDR1 is SGDLS and CDR2 is YYNGEE in the germline V gene. The CDR3 DNA reads TGTGCCAGCAGCGCCTCGGTTGGAGGGGAGCAGTTCTTC. This translates into CASSASVGGEQFF.

This chain connects TRBV9 to TRBJ1-5, with a possible D match to TRBD1 (5 bases). Germline CDR1 and CDR2: SGDLS and YYNGEE. CDR3 length: 14 residues. Deletions cut 0 bases from V and 13 bases from J, with 17 bases between. Here the CDR3 reads CASSVESEGPKQHF. The CDR3 DNA reads as TGTGCCAGCAGCGTAGAATCAGAGGGGCCGAAACAGCATTTT.

In its sample, this clonotype was seen a few times. The V call is TRBV18, the J call TRBJ1-4; D is unclear. Trimming left V 3 bases short and J 8 bases short, with 10 bases between. Germline lookup yields CDR1 KGHSH and CDR2 LQKENI. There are 13 residues in the CDR3. The chain's CDR3 is CASSPGSFEKLFF. DNA of the CDR3: TGTGCCAGCTCACCGGGGTCCTTCGAAAAACTGTTTTTT.

This clonotype turned up a few times. This chain joins TRBV12-3 or TRBV12-4 and TRBJ2-5; tentative D call: TRBD2 (5 bases). CDR3 length: 14 residues. V lost 8 bases, J lost 10 bases, and 23 bases lay in between. The CDR3 region has the DNA TGTGCCAGCTCCGGACTGGGTGCCACGGTGGGCCAGTACTTC. Protein product: CASSGLGATVGQYF.

The chain recombines TRBV7-2 with TRBJ2-1, with no clear D. Trimming pared 3 bases from V and 5 bases from J, leaving 11 bases between. The CDR3 contains 14 residues. Germline V CDR1 and CDR2: SGHTA, FQGNSA. Written as DNA, the CDR3 is TGTGCCAGCAGCTTGGGCCGGACCGACAATGAGCAGTTCTTC. Protein: CASSLGRTDNEQFF. Complete variable domain (other parts from reference TRBV7-2 and TRBJ2-1): GAGVSQSPSNKVTEKGKDVELRCDPISGHTALYWYRQSLGQGLEFLIYFQGNSAPDKSGLPSDRFSAERTGGSVSTLTIQRTQQEDSAVYLCASSLGRTDNEQFFGPGTRLTVL.

This clonotype occurred a few times. The chain links TRBV6-1 to TRBJ1-2; no clear D. Germline lookup yields CDR1 MNHNS and CDR2 SASEGT. V gave up 6 bases and J gave up 5 bases, with 13 bases separating them. The CDR3 is made up of 13 amino acids. The CDR3 loop reads CASSISEGYGYTF. The CDR3, as DNA: TGTGCCAGCAGCATCTCAGAAGGGTATGGCTACACCTTC.

The rearrangement joins TRBV2 to TRBJ2-7; D unresolved. The CDR3 covers 13 residues. Germline loops: CDR1 SNHLY, CDR2 FYNNEI. Deletions cut 2 bases from V and 2 bases from J, with 7 bases between. The CDR3 coding sequence is TGTGCCAGCAGTGAAAGGTGGACCTACGAGCAGTACTTC. This encodes CASSERWTYEQYF.

This clonotype was seen more than once but under ten times. This chain links TRBV12-3 or TRBV12-4 with TRBJ2-4, with D tentatively TRBD2 (5 bases). The V gene lost 2 bases and the J gene lost 5 bases, with 13 bases spanning the gap. CDR3 length: 15 residues. The CDR3 is CASSLRTGFENIQYF. CDR3 nucleotides: TGTGCCAGCAGTTTAAGAACGGGGTTTGAAAACATTCAGTACTTC.

V gene TRBV6-6 combines with J gene TRBJ1-5; D remains ambiguous. Germline CDR1 reads MNHNY; CDR2 reads SVGAGI (reference sequence). V lost 6 bases, J lost 7 bases, and 10 bases lay in between. The CDR3 runs 12 residues. The CDR3: CASSPMGQPQHF. In DNA form, the CDR3 reads TGTGCCAGCAGCCCGATGGGACAGCCCCAGCATTTT.

This clonotype was detected a few times. The chain joins TRBV5-1 to TRBJ2-1, with 10 positions matching TRBD2. Losses at the gene ends were 5 bases for V and 7 bases for J; bases not matched to a gene: 9. The CDR3 loop spans 15 amino acids. Germline CDR1 is SGHRS and CDR2 is YFSETQ. The CDR3 nucleotides are TGCGCCAGCAGATCGGGGCTAGCGGGGGTTAATGAGCAGTTCTTC. Amino acid sequence: CASRSGLAGVNEQFF.

This clonotype appeared a few times. The rearrangement joins TRBV10-3 to TRBJ2-3; no firm D call. The CDR3 covers 10 residues. Germline V lookup: CDR1 ENHRY, CDR2 SYGVKD. Between the trimmed V and J ends, which lost 8 bases and 5 bases, there was a span of 5 bases. The DNA for the CDR3 is TGTGCCATCGGTGGAGATACGCAGTATTTT. Translation gives CAIGGDTQYF.

This clonotype was observed a few times. The chain joins TRBV7-9 to TRBJ2-2; TRBD2 matches 9 bases. Germline V gene data show CDR1 as SEHNR and CDR2 as FQNEAQ (reference sequence). V shed 0 bases and J 5 bases; nucleotides not matched to a gene: 4. This CDR3 contains 16 residues. Written as DNA, the CDR3 is TGTGCCAGCAGCTTAGCAGCGGGGGGCGAAACCGGGGAGCTGTTTTTT. Protein sequence: CASSLAAGGETGELFF.

The chain has TRBV19 and TRBJ1-5; D is possibly TRBD1 (6 bases). Germline V gene data show CDR1 as LNHDA and CDR2 as SQIVND (reference sequence). Trimming took off 3 bases at V and 1 base at J, with 13 bases between the two ends. The CDR3 has 16 residues. CDR3 loop: CASSMLVRGSNQPQHF. CDR3 sequence (DNA): TGTGCCAGTAGTATGCTGGTCAGGGGAAGCAATCAGCCCCAGCATTTT.

The chain links TRBV9 to TRBJ1-6, with D uncertain. V gave up 3 bases and J gave up 7 bases, with 5 bases separating them. This CDR3 spans 12 amino acids. Germline V gene lookup returns CDR1 SGDLS and CDR2 YYNGEE. The CDR3 reads CASSAGNSPLHF. For the CDR3, the DNA is TGTGCCAGCAGCGCGGGAAATTCACCCCTCCACTTT.

In this sample, this clonotype turned up a few times. The rearrangement links TRBV27 to TRBJ2-7, with 10 positions matching TRBD1. V lost 2 bases and J lost 2; bases outside the gene matches: 3. The CDR3 is 15 amino acids. Germline V gives CDR1 MNHEY, CDR2 SMNVEV (reference sequence). The CDR3 protein is CASSLIGQGAYEQYF. The CDR3 nucleotides are TGTGCCAGCAGTTTAATTGGACAGGGGGCCTACGAGCAGTACTTC.

This clonotype was picked up a small number of times. The J gene is TRBJ2-2, the V gene TRBV7-3; 8 bases fit TRBD1. Trimming took 5 bases from V and 6 from J; bases not matched to a gene: 2. CDR1 is SGHTA and CDR2 is FQGTGA in the germline V gene. This CDR3 has 13 residues. The CDR3 DNA reads as TGTGCCAGCAGCACGGACAGGGCCGGGGAGCTGTTTTTT. This codes for CASSTDRAGELFF.

This sequence joins TRBV11-2 and TRBJ1-2; perhaps TRBD1 as D (5 bases). CDR1 SGHAT and CDR2 FQNNGV come from the germline V gene. The CDR3 runs 11 residues. The V end lost 5 bases, the J end lost 8 bases, and 9 bases lay between the germline ends. CDR3 in amino acids: CASSPGGGYTF. The CDR3 nucleotides are TGTGCCAGCAGCCCCGGGGGGGGCTACACCTTC.

In its sample, this clonotype was seen a few times. The V call is TRBV20-1, the J call TRBJ2-7, with D unresolved. V dropped 2 bases and J dropped 0 bases, with 11 bases sitting between them. The CDR3 runs 14 residues. Per germline, CDR1 DFQATT and CDR2 SNEGSKA (reference sequence). The CDR3 is CSARTTPHSYEQYV. CDR3 coding DNA: TGCAGTGCTAGAACCACACCCCACTCCTACGAGCAGTACGTC.

This clonotype came up many times. The chain uses TRBV7-2 and TRBJ1-1; D might be TRBD1 (6 bases). The CDR3 spans 15 residues. Per germline, CDR1 SGHTA and CDR2 FQGNSA. The V end lost 6 bases, the J end lost 7 bases, and 21 bases lay between the germline ends. The CDR3 DNA follows: TGTGCCAGCAGACTGACAGGTTCTCCCGACTTTGAAGCTTTCTTT. This codes for CASRLTGSPDFEAFF. The full variable domain, completed using reference TRBV7-2 and TRBJ1-1, is GAGVSQSPSNKVTEKGKDVELRCDPISGHTALYWYRQSLGQGLEFLIYFQGNSAPDKSGLPSDRFSAERTGGSVSTLTIQRTQQEDSAVYLCASRLTGSPDFEAFFGQGTRLTVV.